What follows are 23 T cell receptor beta chains derived from one specimen sequenced in a study of Graves' ophthalmopathy and Graves' hyperthyroidism. RNA transcripts served as template for amplifying TCR beta CDR3 sequences. Second-round multiplex PCR followed a first-round RT-PCR using HTBI primers. MiXCR, applied by TCRdb to the multiplex PCR reads, yields one record per CDR3 protein. The sample holds about 380,000 distinct CDR3 sequences, approximately 15% seen once. The sample was peripheral blood. Receptors originate from a young woman with stable Graves' hyperthyroidism.

Points on this clonotype: The missing conserved phenylalanine or tryptophan at the end of this CDR3 makes a read error likely. The limits of the CDR3 on the DNA are not certain, so only TCRdb's listed CDR3 is given. J is TRBJ2-5 and V is TRBV12-3 or TRBV12-4; TRBD2 is the table's D call and was not checked against the DNA. The CDR3 spans 14 amino acids, including both terminal residues. The CDR3 loop is CASSLIWISAGGPS.

This clonotype came up many times. The chain joins TRBV25-1 to TRBJ1-2; the match to TRBD1 covers 9 bases. Trimming cost V 2 bases and J 7 bases; bases outside gene matches: 5. This CDR3 spans 14 amino acids. The V gene's germline CDR1 is MGHDK and CDR2 SYGVNS. CDR3 region: CASSEGTGRTGYTF. DNA for the CDR3: TGTGCCAGCAGTGAAGGGACAGGGCGTACTGGCTACACCTTC.

This clonotype was seen a handful of times. The J gene is TRBJ1-4, the V gene TRBV6-2 or TRBV6-3; 7 positions agree with TRBD1. V was pared by 6 bases and J by 3 bases, with 4 bases of the junction left unmatched. The CDR3 covers 14 residues. From germline, CDR1 is MNHEY and CDR2 SVGEGT. In DNA form, the CDR3 reads TGTGCCAGCAGACCCGGGACAGCTAATGAAAAACTGTTTTTT. It codes for CASRPGTANEKLFF.

This clonotype was seen many times. The genes are TRBV27 and TRBJ2-5; TRBD1 matches at 9 bases. There are 14 residues in the CDR3. The germline V gene encodes CDR1 MNHEY and CDR2 SMNVEV (reference sequence). V dropped 5 bases and J dropped 3; count of bases not matched to a gene: 4. The CDR3 DNA is TGTGCCAGCAGTCCCCGGACAGGGGAAGAGACCCAGTACTTC. Protein product: CASSPRTGEETQYF.

This clonotype has ten or more counts. The chain employs TRBV7-3 and TRBJ1-1; TRBD1 might be the D (5 bases). Looked up from germline, CDR1 is SGHTA and CDR2 is FQGTGA. V dropped 0 bases and J dropped 4 bases, with 6 bases sitting between them. This CDR3 is built from 13 residues. The CDR3 loop reads CASSLTGATEAFF. CDR3 nucleotide sequence: TGTGCCAGCAGCTTAACAGGGGCCACTGAAGCTTTCTTT.

This clonotype was detected many times. The chain has TRBV6-5 and TRBJ2-5; D could derive from TRBD1 or TRBD2 (6 bases each). The V end was cut by 2 bases, the J end by 5 bases, with 21 bases between. Germline V gives CDR1 MNHEY, CDR2 SVGAGI. The CDR3 extends over 17 amino acids. CDR3 loop: CASSYPVKGGRVETQYF. The CDR3 nucleotides read TGTGCCAGCAGTTACCCTGTCAAAGGGGGGCGGGTGGAGACCCAGTACTTC.

Ten or more counts support this clonotype. V gene TRBV24-1 combines with J gene TRBJ1-2; a weak D match, TRBD1 (5 bases). CDR3 length: 15 residues. V was pared by 3 bases and J by 4 bases, with 14 bases between. Germline-derived CDR1 and CDR2 are KGHDR and SFDVKD. The CDR3 protein is CATSDPRDGVYGYTF. DNA for the CDR3: TGTGCCACCAGTGATCCCCGGGACGGGGTCTATGGCTACACCTTC.

This clonotype has just one count. The chain recombines TRBV15 with TRBJ1-6; 7 bases are a match to TRBD1. In germline, CDR1 is LNHNV, CDR2 YYDKDF (reference sequence). Trimming cost V 7 bases and J 13 bases; bases outside gene matches: 13. This CDR3 region has 14 residues. The CDR3 sequence: CATITGTAPDPLHF. The CDR3 bases are TGTGCCACCATCACCGGGACAGCTCCAGATCCCCTCCACTTT.

This clonotype was counted many times. The chain combines TRBV24-1 with TRBJ2-7; D unclear. V lost 3 bases, J lost 10 bases, and 9 bases lay in between. Germline assignment: CDR1 KGHDR and CDR2 SFDVKD. The CDR3 length is 11 residues. As DNA, the CDR3 is TGTGCCACCAGTGATCCCGCCCGACAGTACTTC. It specifies CATSDPARQYF.

The V gene is TRBV7-9, the J gene TRBJ1-1; D is undetermined. The CDR3 is 15 residues long. Trimming took off 1 base at V and 1 base at J, with 10 bases between the two ends. In germline, CDR1 is SEHNR, CDR2 FQNEAQ (reference sequence). DNA of the CDR3: TGTGCCAGCAGCTTAGGCGCCGGAGAGAACACTGAAGCTTTCTTT. Its translation is CASSLGAGENTEAFF.

This clonotype came up many times. The chain has TRBV7-9 and TRBJ2-7; the D is unclear. The ends were cut back, 6 bases at V and 2 bases at J, with 17 bases in the middle. Germline V gene lookup returns CDR1 SEHNR and CDR2 FQNEAQ (reference sequence). The CDR3 extends over 15 amino acids. The CDR3 reads CASSHRTGRPYEQYF. The CDR3 region has the DNA TGTGCCAGCAGTCATAGAACGGGTCGTCCCTACGAGCAGTACTTC.

At least ten counts were recorded for this clonotype. V and J are TRBV19 and TRBJ1-5; tentative D call: TRBD1 (6 bases). The CDR3 loop spans 15 amino acids. Germline V CDR1 and CDR2: LNHDA, SQIVND (reference sequence). Trimming took 6 bases from V and 3 from J, leaving 15 bases between them. CDR3 residues: CASSPQGPINQPQHF. The CDR3 bases are TGTGCCAGTAGCCCACAGGGACCAATCAATCAGCCCCAGCATTTT.

This clonotype came up many times. The chain combines TRBV5-1 with TRBJ2-7; 7 bases are a match to TRBD1. In germline, CDR1 is SGHRS, CDR2 YFSETQ. This CDR3 comprises 13 residues. V trimming: 0 bases; J trimming: 4 bases; junction bases outside the gene matches: 1. The CDR3: CASSLGGQYEQYF. The CDR3 region has the DNA TGCGCCAGCAGCTTGGGGGGACAGTACGAGCAGTACTTC.

This clonotype came up many times. A much larger clone differs by one base, so this may be a read error. The chain employs TRBV12-3 or TRBV12-4 and TRBJ1-2; D perhaps matches TRBD1 (6 bases). Trimming stripped 2 bases from V and 8 bases from J, with 12 bases between. The CDR3 consists of 13 residues. CDR3 amino acids: CASSLQGPEGYTF. The CDR3 DNA follows: TGTGCCAGCAGTTTACAGGGGCCAGAGGGCTACACCTTC.

This clonotype came up many times. This chain uses TRBV6-5 with TRBJ1-5; D remains unclear. Trimming stripped 7 bases from V and 11 bases from J, with 18 bases between. This CDR3 has 13 amino acids. Germline assignment: CDR1 MNHEY and CDR2 SVGAGI. The CDR3 DNA follows: TGTGCCAGCAACTTACTCGGCGACGAGGCCCAGCATTTT. Its protein is CASNLLGDEAQHF.

This clonotype was found many times. The chain employs TRBV6-4 and TRBJ2-7, with 9 nucleotides matching TRBD1. The CDR3 is 18 residues long. Looked up from germline, CDR1 is MRHNA and CDR2 is SNTAGT. With 5 bases clipped from V and 3 bases from J, the junction kept 17 bases outside the gene matches. The CDR3 nucleotides are TGTGCCAGCAGTCCCCGGGACAGGGCTAGCCTAGGGATCTACGAGCAGTACTTC. Its protein product is CASSPRDRASLGIYEQYF.

This clonotype has at least ten counts. V gene TRBV11-3 combines with J gene TRBJ1-3; D remains unclear. V was pared by 2 bases and J by 0 bases, with 5 bases between. Per germline, CDR1 SGHNT and CDR2 YENEEA. The CDR3 has 14 residues. The CDR3 protein is CASSLTASGNTIYF. CDR3 DNA: TGTGCCAGCAGCTTAACAGCCTCTGGAAACACCATATATTTT.

V and J are TRBV12-3 or TRBV12-4 and TRBJ2-4; the match to TRBD1 covers 10 bases. Trimming removed 6 bases from V and 1 base from J; junction bases left unmatched: 9. The CDR3 extends over 17 amino acids. The CDR3 nucleotides read TGTGCCAGCAGGCCAGACAGGGGGCATCTCGCCAAAAACATTCAGTACTTC. Translated, it gives CASRPDRGHLAKNIQYF.

This clonotype was recorded at least ten times. The V gene is TRBV20-1, the J gene TRBJ2-7; possible D gene TRBD2, 6 bases. V was shortened by 0 bases and J by 3 bases, with 12 bases between the two germline ends. The germline V gene has CDR1 DFQATT and CDR2 SNEGSKA (reference sequence). This CDR3 region has 14 residues. CDR3 amino acids: CSARDAGQYYEQYF. The CDR3 DNA reads as TGCAGTGCTAGAGATGCGGGGCAGTACTACGAGCAGTACTTC.

This clonotype was seen only a few times. The rearrangement uses TRBV4-1 and TRBJ2-7; perhaps TRBD1 as D (6 bases). The CDR3 sequence is 16 residues long. CDR1 and CDR2 (germline): MGHRA, YSYEKL. V lost 1 base to trimming and J lost 0 bases, with 13 bases between them. CDR3 sequence: CASSQVQGQSSYEQYF. The CDR3 DNA reads as TGCGCCAGCAGCCAAGTACAGGGACAAAGCTCCTACGAGCAGTACTTC.

This clonotype was counted at least ten times. V and J are TRBV11-2 and TRBJ2-7; D tentatively fits TRBD1 or TRBD2 (6 bases each). The CDR3 length is 14 residues. V lost 5 bases and J lost 0, with 11 bases in between. Germline CDR1 reads SGHAT; CDR2 reads FQNNGV. CDR3 sequence: CASSPWGASYEQYF. CDR3 coding DNA: TGTGCCAGCAGCCCTTGGGGGGCCTCCTACGAGCAGTACTTC. Filled out from reference TRBV11-2 and TRBJ2-7, the complete variable domain reads EAGVAQSPRYKIIEKRQSVAFWCNPISGHATLYWYQQILGQGPKLLIQFQNNGVVDDSQLPKDRFSAERLKGVDSTLKIQPAKLEDSAVYLCASSPWGASYEQYFGPGTRLTVT.

This clonotype showed up many times. CDR3 coding DNA: TGCAGTGCTAGAATGGGGGCAAGGTCCACTGAAGCTTTCTTT. Translation: CSARMGARSTEAFF. The chain uses TRBV20-1 and TRBJ1-1, with a weak D call TRBD1 (6 bases). The CDR3 is 14 amino acids. Germline V gene sequence: CDR1 DFQATT, CDR2 SNEGSKA (reference sequence). Trimming removed 2 bases at V and 4 bases at J, with 14 bases between.

Turning to this clonotype: The junction and the germline gene differ at one end; a read error may be behind it. The chain is built from TRBV12-3 or TRBV12-4 and TRBJ1-5; the D is unclear. The CDR3 runs to 13 residues. CDR3 sequence (DNA): TGTGCCAGCAGTGGGGTACCGCTACAGCCTCAGCATTTT. Amino acids: CASSGVPLQPQHF.